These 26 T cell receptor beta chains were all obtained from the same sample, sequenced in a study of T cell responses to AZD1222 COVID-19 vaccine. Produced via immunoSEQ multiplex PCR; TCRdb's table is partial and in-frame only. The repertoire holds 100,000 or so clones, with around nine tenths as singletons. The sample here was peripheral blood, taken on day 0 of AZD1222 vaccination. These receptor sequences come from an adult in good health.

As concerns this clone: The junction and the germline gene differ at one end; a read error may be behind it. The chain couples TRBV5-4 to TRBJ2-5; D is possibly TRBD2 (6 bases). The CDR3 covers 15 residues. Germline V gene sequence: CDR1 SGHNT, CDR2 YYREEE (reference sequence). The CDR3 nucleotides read TGTGCCAGCACCTTGCGAATGGGGGGCCAAGAGACCCAGTACTTC. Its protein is CASTLRMGGQETQYF.

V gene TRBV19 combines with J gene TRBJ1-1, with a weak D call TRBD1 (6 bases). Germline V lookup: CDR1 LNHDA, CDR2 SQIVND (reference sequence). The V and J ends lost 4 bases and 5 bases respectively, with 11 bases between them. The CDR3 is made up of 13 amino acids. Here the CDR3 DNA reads TGTGCCAGTAGTAAGGGGGGCTTAACTGAAGCTTTCTTT. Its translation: CASSKGGLTEAFF.

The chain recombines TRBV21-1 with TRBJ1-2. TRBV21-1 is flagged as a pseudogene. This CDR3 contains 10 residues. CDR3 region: CASRRDGYTF. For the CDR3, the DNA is TGTGCCAGCAGGAGAGACGGCTACACCTTC.

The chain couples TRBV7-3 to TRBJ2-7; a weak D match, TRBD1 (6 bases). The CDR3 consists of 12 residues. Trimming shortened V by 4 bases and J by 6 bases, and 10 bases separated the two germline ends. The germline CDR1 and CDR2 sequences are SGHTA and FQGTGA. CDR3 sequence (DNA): TGTGCCAGCAGCTCTGGACAGTCCGAGCAGTACTTC. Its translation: CASSSGQSEQYF.

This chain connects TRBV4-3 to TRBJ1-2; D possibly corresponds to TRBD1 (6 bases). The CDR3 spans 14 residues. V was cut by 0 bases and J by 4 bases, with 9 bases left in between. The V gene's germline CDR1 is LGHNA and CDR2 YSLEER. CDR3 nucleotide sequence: TGCGCCAGCAGCCAAGATCCAGGGGTCTATGGCTACACCTTC. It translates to CASSQDPGVYGYTF.

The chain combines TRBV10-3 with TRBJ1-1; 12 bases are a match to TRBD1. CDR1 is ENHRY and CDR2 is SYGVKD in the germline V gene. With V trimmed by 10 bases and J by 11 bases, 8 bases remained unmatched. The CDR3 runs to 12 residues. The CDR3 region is CARGQGAGAAFF. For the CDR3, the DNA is TGTGCCAGGGGACAGGGGGCGGGAGCGGCTTTCTTT.

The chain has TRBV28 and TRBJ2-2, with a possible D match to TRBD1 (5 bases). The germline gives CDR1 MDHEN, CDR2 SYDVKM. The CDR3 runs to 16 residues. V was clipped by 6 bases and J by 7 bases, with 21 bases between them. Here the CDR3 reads CASSTKRDRGFGELFF. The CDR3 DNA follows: TGTGCCAGCAGCACCAAGAGAGATAGGGGTTTCGGGGAGCTGTTTTTT.

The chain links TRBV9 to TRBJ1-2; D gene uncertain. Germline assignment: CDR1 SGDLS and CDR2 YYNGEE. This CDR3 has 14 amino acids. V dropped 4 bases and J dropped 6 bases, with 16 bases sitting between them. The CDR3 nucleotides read TGTGCCAGCAGCACATCAGGTGATTCGGATGGCTACACCTTC. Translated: CASSTSGDSDGYTF. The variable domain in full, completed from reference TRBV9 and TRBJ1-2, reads DSGVTQTPKHLITATGQRVTLRCSPRSGDLSVYWYQQSLDQGLQFLIQYYNGEERAKGNILERFSAQQFPDLHSELNLSSLELGDSALYFCASSTSGDSDGYTFGSGTRLTVV.

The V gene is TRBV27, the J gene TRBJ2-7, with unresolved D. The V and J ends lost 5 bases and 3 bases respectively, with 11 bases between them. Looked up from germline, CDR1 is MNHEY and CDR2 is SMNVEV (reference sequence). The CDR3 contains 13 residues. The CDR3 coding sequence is TGTGCCAGCAGTCGCTTAGGGAACTACGAGCAGTACTTC. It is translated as CASSRLGNYEQYF.

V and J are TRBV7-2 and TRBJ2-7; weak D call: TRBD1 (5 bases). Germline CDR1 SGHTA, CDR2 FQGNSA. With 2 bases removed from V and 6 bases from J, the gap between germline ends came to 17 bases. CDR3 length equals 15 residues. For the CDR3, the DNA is TGTGCCAGCAGCTTAAGGGGCAGGGCGATCTCCGAGCAGTACTTC. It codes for CASSLRGRAISEQYF.

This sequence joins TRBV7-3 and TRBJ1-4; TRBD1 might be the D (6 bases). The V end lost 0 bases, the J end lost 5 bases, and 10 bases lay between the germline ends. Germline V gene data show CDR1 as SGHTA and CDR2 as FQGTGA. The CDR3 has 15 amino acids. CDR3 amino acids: CASSLTGGQNEKLFF. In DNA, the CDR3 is TGTGCCAGCAGCTTAACCGGGGGCCAAAATGAAAAACTGTTTTTT.

CDR3 in DNA: TGCGCCAGCAGCTTGGATGGTCCCTCATATAATTCACCCCTCCACTTT. Its protein product is CASSLDGPSYNSPLHF. The chain is built from TRBV5-1 and TRBJ1-6; D ambiguous. V shed 0 bases and J shed 4 bases, with 11 bases lying between them. The germline gives CDR1 SGHRS, CDR2 YFSETQ. The CDR3 spans 16 residues.

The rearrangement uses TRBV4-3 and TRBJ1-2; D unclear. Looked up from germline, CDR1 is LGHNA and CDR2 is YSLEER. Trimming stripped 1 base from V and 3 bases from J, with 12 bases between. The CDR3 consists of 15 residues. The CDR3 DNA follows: TGCGCCAGCAGCCAAGGCCAGTGGCAGTACTATGGCTACACCTTC. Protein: CASSQGQWQYYGYTF.

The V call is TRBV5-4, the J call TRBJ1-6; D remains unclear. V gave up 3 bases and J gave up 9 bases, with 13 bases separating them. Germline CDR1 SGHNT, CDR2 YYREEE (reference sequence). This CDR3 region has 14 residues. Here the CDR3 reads CASSSVGVSSPLHF. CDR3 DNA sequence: TGTGCCAGCAGCTCCGTGGGAGTAAGTTCACCCCTCCACTTT.

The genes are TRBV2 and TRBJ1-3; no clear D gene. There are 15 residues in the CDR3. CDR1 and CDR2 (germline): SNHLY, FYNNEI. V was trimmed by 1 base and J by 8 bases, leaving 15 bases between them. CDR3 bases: TGTGCCAGCAGTGAAGAGGCGGGTGCCGGAGACACCATATATTTT. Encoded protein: CASSEEAGAGDTIYF.

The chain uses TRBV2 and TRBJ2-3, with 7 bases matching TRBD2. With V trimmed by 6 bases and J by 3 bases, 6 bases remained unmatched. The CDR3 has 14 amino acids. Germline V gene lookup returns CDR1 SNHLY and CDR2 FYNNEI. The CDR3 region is CASSPTGGTDTQYF. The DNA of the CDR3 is TGTGCCAGCAGCCCGACGGGGGGAACAGATACGCAGTATTTT.

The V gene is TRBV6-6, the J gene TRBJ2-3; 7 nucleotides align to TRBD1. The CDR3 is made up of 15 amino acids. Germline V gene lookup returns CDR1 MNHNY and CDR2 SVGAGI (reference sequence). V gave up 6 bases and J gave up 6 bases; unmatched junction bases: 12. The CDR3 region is CASRGATGSPDTQYF. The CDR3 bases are TGTGCCAGCAGGGGGGCGACAGGGTCCCCGGATACGCAGTATTTT.

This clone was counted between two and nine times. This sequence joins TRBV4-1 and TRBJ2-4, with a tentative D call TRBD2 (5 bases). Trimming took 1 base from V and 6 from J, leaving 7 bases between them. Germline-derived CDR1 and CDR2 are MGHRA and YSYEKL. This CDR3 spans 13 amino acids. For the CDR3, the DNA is TGCGCCAGCAGCCAAGCGGGAACAAACATTCAGTACTTC. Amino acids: CASSQAGTNIQYF.

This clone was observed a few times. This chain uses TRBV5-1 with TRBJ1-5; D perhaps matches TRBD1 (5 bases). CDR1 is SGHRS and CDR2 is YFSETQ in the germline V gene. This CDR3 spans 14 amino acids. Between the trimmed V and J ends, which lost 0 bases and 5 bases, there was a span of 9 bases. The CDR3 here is CASSLAGRDQPQHF. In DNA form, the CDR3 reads TGCGCCAGCAGCTTGGCAGGGAGAGATCAGCCCCAGCATTTT. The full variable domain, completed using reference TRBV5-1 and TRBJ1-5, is KAGVTQTPRYLIKTRGQQVTLSCSPISGHRSVSWYQQTPGQGLQFLFEYFSETQRNKGNFPGRFSGRQFSNSRSEMNVSTLELGDSALYLCASSLAGRDQPQHFGDGTRLSIL.

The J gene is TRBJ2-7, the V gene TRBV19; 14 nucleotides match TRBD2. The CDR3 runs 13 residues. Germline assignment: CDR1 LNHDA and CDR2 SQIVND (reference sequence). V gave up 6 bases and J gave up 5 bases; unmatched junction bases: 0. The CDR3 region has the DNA TGTGCCAGTAGGGGACTAGCGGGGGACGAGCAGTACTTC. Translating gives CASRGLAGDEQYF.

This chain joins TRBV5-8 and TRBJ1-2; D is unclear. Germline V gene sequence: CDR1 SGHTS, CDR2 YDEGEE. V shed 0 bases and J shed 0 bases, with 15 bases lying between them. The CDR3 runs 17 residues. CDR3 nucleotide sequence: TGTGCCAGCAGCTTGGAATTGAGCCCACAAGCTAACTATGGCTACACCTTC. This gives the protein CASSLELSPQANYGYTF.

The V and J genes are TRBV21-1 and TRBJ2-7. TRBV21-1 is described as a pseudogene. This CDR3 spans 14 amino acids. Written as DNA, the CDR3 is TGTGCCAGCAGCAAACGGTCTTCGGCGCACGAGCAGTGCTTC. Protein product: CASSKRSSAHEQCF.

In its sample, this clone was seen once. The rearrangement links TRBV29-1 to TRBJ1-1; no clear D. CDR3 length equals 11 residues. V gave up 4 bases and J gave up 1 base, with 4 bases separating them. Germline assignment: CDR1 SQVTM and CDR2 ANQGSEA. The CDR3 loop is CSVGQNTEAFF. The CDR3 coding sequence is TGCAGCGTTGGACAGAACACTGAAGCTTTCTTT.

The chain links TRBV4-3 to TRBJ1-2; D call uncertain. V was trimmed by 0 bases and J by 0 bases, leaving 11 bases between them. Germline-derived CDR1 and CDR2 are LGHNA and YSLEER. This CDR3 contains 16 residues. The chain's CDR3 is CASSQDERAANYGYTF. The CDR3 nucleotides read TGCGCCAGCAGCCAAGATGAACGGGCGGCTAACTATGGCTACACCTTC.

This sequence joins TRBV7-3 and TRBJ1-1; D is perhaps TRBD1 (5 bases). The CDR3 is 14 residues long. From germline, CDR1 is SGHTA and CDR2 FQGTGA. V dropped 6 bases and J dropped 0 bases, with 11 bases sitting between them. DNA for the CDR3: TGTGCCAGCAGTTGGGGGGGTATGAACACTGAAGCTTTCTTT. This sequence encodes CASSWGGMNTEAFF.

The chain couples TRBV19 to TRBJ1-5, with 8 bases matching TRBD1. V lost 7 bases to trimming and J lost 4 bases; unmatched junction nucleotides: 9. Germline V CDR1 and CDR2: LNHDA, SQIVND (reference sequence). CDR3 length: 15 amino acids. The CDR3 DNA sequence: TGTGCCAGTACCCGGACAGGGCAAATAAATCAGCCCCAGCATTTT. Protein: CASTRTGQINQPQHF.